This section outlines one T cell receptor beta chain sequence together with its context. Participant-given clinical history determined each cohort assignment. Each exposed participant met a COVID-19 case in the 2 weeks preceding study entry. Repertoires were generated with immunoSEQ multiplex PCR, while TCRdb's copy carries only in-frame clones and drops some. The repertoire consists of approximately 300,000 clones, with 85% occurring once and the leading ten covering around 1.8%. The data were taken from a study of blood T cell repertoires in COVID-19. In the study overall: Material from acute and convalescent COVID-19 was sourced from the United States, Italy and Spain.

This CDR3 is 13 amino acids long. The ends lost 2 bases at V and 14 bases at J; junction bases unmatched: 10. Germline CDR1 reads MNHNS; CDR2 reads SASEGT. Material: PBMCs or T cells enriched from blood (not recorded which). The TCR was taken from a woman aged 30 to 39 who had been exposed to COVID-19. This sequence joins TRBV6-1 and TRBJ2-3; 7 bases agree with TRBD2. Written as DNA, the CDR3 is TGTGCCAGCAGTGAAAGCGGGGAACTTAGCACGTATTTT. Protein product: CASSESGELSTYF.